The clone carrying this T cell receptor beta chain was observed many times. The antigen is undetermined. Trimming removed 1 base from V and 2 bases from J, with 13 bases in between. The CDR3 loop spans 15 amino acids. Per the germline V gene, CDR1 is DFQATT and CDR2 is SNEGSKA (reference sequence). These data belong to a study of regulatory T cells in long-lasting Graves disease. Whole-study results and caveats: Persistent disease exhibited a predilection for TRBV28, TRBJ1-2 and TRBJ2-5.

HTBI primers from iRepertoire and Arm-PCR of CDR3 regions yielded the TCR beta libraries. TCRdb ran MiXCR on the multiplex PCR reads and lists one entry per CDR3 protein. The table lists around 250,000 distinct CDR3 sequences, under 20% of them singletons. Time point specified: newly diagnosed GD, antithyroid drugs for less than 3 months. After RNA was extracted from PBMCs, the TCR library was made from it. Separately, the same data were catalogued under a study of T cells in Graves' hyperthyroidism and ophthalmopathy.

The receptor's source is a woman aged 25 to 39 with Graves disease. The chain is built from TRBV20-1 and TRBJ2-3; TRBD1 might be the D (6 bases). The sequenced sample was peripheral blood mononuclear cells (PBMCs), obtained at new diagnosis, from a patient treated with antithyroid drugs. The CDR3 DNA follows: TGCAGTGCTAGAGCTGGGACAACACCCACAGATACGCAGTATTTT. It is translated as CSARAGTTPTDTQYF.